This TCR beta chain was captured by sequencing in a study of spatial heterogeneity in lung cancer. Across the study: A consistent excess of beta-chain over alpha-chain sequences was detected. In tumor regions, TCR transcript counts tracked strongly with a T cell module score from matched bulk RNA-seq. General observations from the study: About 7.7% of tumor T cells for alpha chains and 13% to 15% for beta chains were estimated to be covered. It was found that expanded intratumoral alpha and beta TCR counts tracked tumor mutation counts.

This clonotype was detected many times. The antigen is unknown. TCRdb redid the calling of the 5' RACE reads with MiXCR, one entry per CDR3 protein. This sample yields some 10,000 distinct CDR3 sequences, of which just under 6.5% are seen a single time; about a tenth belongs to the top ten. The ends lost 8 bases at V and 1 base at J; junction bases unmatched: 3. This CDR3 has 14 residues. From germline, CDR1 is MNHEY and CDR2 SVGAGI. Documented time point: sample taken at primary tumor resection. Whole RNA, which was extracted from tumor, nontumor lung tissue or frozen PBMC, was sequenced without any cell sorting.

The sample was lung tumor tissue, taken at surgery. This chain connects TRBV6-5 to TRBJ2-3, with 10 bases lining up with TRBD2. The TCR comes from a male donor with early-stage non-small cell lung cancer. CDR3 nucleotide sequence: TGTGCCAGCGCGCTAGCGGGAGGCACAGATACGCAGTATTTT. Translation: CASALAGGTDTQYF.